This T cell receptor (beta chain) was captured in a study of blood T cells in healthy people across ages. Study-wide findings and caveats: There were more naive CD4+ cells and higher diversity in long-lived donors than in aged donors.

In terms of origin and age, donors were healthy Caucasian individuals from Russia aged roughly 6 to 95. Each donor had around 9.2 milliliters of peripheral blood drawn. There are a few counts of this clonotype. Antigen unknown. A second PCR, run for about 6 to 12 cycles, used a sample-barcoded 5' primer plus a J-beta primer mix. A template-switch adaptor containing 12 random nucleotides labeled each cDNA molecule. TCRdb processed the 5' RACE reads anew with MiXCR; each CDR3 protein has one entry. The sample includes around 970,000 distinct CDR3 sequences, roughly half of them seen just once. The CDR3 runs to 17 residues. The V gene end was trimmed by 3 bases and the J gene end by 7 bases; junction bases not matched to a gene: 13. Looked up from germline, CDR1 is ENHRY and CDR2 is SYGVKD.

V gene TRBV10-3 combines with J gene TRBJ2-1; 9 bases are a match to TRBD2. Input material: blood. The TCR sequence derives from a woman in her fifties or sixties in good health. The CDR3 region is CAISESGSSGEGNEQFF. The CDR3 DNA reads TGTGCCATCAGTGAATCGGGGTCTAGCGGGGAGGGGAATGAGCAGTTCTTC.